Below, 32 T cell receptor beta chains from the same sample are listed, as sequenced in a study of blood T cell repertoires in COVID-19. Sequenced by immunoSEQ multiplex PCR; TCRdb stores in-frame clones only, minus some. The sample contains tens of thousands of clones, about 74% of which appear only once. Sequenced material: peripheral blood. Source of these receptors: a man in his 70s with COVID-19, enrolled during active disease.

The chain carries TRBV7-9 and TRBJ2-7, with D hard to call. V was pared by 4 bases and J by 3 bases, with 7 bases between. CDR1 and CDR2 (germline): SEHNR, FQNEAQ (reference sequence). The CDR3 is made up of 12 amino acids. DNA for the CDR3: TGTGCCAGCAGCTCTAACCTCTACGAGCAGTACTTC. It translates to CASSSNLYEQYF.

V and J are TRBV18 and TRBJ2-3, with TRBD2 matching over 7 bases. Germline assignment: CDR1 KGHSH and CDR2 LQKENI. The length of the CDR3 is 15 residues. The trim removed 1 base at V and 2 bases at J, leaving 3 bases unmatched. The CDR3 DNA reads as TGTGCCAGCTCACCACGCGGACTAGACACAGATACGCAGTATTTT. Amino acids: CASSPRGLDTDTQYF. The full variable domain, in which reference TRBV18 and TRBJ2-3 provide the parts outside the CDR3, is NAGVMQNPRHLVRRRGQEARLRCSPMKGHSHVYWYRQLPEEGLKFMVYLQKENIIDESGMPKERFSAEFPKEGPSILRIQQVVRGDSAAYFCASSPRGLDTDTQYFGPGTRLTVL.

The CDR3 loop is CASSSGQGDNQPQHF. In DNA form, the CDR3 reads TGCGCCAGCAGCTCGGGACAGGGAGACAATCAGCCCCAGCATTTT. The gene calls are TRBV5-1 and TRBJ1-5; 9 positions agree with TRBD1. The CDR3 has 15 residues. CDR1 and CDR2 from the germline V gene are SGHRS and YFSETQ. Trimming took 3 bases from V and 3 from J; bases not matched to a gene: 4.

The rearrangement links TRBV7-2 to TRBJ2-7; 10 nucleotides match TRBD2. The germline gives CDR1 SGHTA, CDR2 FQGNSA. V was pared by 5 bases and J by 7 bases, with 8 bases of the junction left unmatched. The CDR3 extends over 14 amino acids. The CDR3 nucleotides read TGTGCCAGCAGCGGACTAGCGGACTTGGGGGAGCAGTACTTC. Its protein product is CASSGLADLGEQYF.

The chain has TRBV3-1 (or the pseudogene TRBV3-2) and TRBJ1-2, with TRBD1 matching 7 bases. The CDR3 totals 15 residues. Germline CDR1 LGHDT, CDR2 YNNKEL (reference sequence). J was trimmed by 5 bases and V by 1 base; bases with no gene match: 7. CDR3 loop: CASSQGDRVMYGYTF. In DNA, the CDR3 is TGTGCCAGCAGCCAAGGGGACAGAGTAATGTATGGCTACACCTTC.

J is TRBJ2-7 and V is TRBV7-9; tentatively, D is TRBD1 (6 bases). This CDR3 has 13 amino acids. CDR1 and CDR2 (germline): SEHNR, FQNEAQ (reference sequence). V dropped 4 bases and J dropped 0 bases, with 7 bases sitting between them. The CDR3, as DNA: TGTGCCAGCAGCTGGACAGTCTCCTACGAGCAGTACTTC. As protein: CASSWTVSYEQYF.

The chain has TRBV29-1 and TRBJ1-4; TRBD1 matches at 11 bases. J gave up 6 bases and V 1 base, and 4 bases lay outside the gene matches. The CDR3 totals 15 residues. Per the germline V gene, CDR1 is SQVTM and CDR2 is ANQGSEA. CDR3 nucleotide sequence: TGCAGCGTTGAAGGGGGACAGGGGGAATATGAAAAACTGTTTTTT. Translating it yields CSVEGGQGEYEKLFF.

This clone was seen only a few times. This rearrangement joins TRBV7-2 to TRBJ2-2; 9 bases line up with TRBD2. This CDR3 region has 15 residues. CDR1 and CDR2 from the germline V gene are SGHTA and FQGNSA. V gave up 1 base and J gave up 9 bases; unmatched junction bases: 6. This chain's CDR3 is CASSLGGSGRRELFF. CDR3 DNA sequence: TGTGCCAGCAGCTTAGGGGGTAGCGGGAGACGGGAGCTGTTTTTT.

This clone was seen only once. The V gene is TRBV28, the J gene TRBJ1-5; D uncertain. Germline CDR1 MDHEN, CDR2 SYDVKM. CDR3 size: 14 residues. Trimming took 3 bases from V and 5 from J, leaving 11 bases between them. CDR3 protein: CASSFAGGDQPQHF. The CDR3 DNA follows: TGTGCCAGCAGTTTCGCCGGAGGTGATCAGCCCCAGCATTTT.

V gene TRBV10-1 combines with J gene TRBJ2-1; 15 bases fit TRBD2. CDR1 is WNHNN and CDR2 is SYGVQD in the germline V gene (reference sequence). J was trimmed by 0 bases and V by 3 bases; bases with no gene match: 3. This CDR3 has 18 residues. The CDR3 region has the DNA TGCGCCAGCAGTGAAGGGACTAGCGGGAGGAGCTCCTACAATGAGCAGTTCTTC. Translation gives CASSEGTSGRSSYNEQFF.

The V gene is TRBV6-5, the J gene TRBJ2-5, with a possible D match to TRBD2 (6 bases). V lost 5 bases and J lost 3, with 13 bases in between. From germline, CDR1 is MNHEY and CDR2 SVGAGI. CDR3 length: 14 residues. The CDR3 protein is CASSLRRAEETQYF. CDR3 nucleotide sequence: TGTGCCAGCAGTCTCAGGAGGGCTGAAGAGACCCAGTACTTC.

This clone came up a few times. The chain couples TRBV30 to TRBJ2-7; D is unclear. The germline CDR1 and CDR2 sequences are GTSNPN and SVGIG (reference sequence). V was shortened by 2 bases and J by 2 bases, with 13 bases between the two germline ends. CDR3 length: 14 amino acids. The CDR3 bases are TGTGCCTGGAGTCTCCCACAGTCTACCTACGAGCAGTACTTC. It encodes CAWSLPQSTYEQYF.

The CDR3 reads CASSATSGRVSTQYF. CDR3 sequence (DNA): TGTGCCAGCAGCGCGACTAGCGGGAGGGTTTCTACGCAGTATTTT. V gene TRBV9 combines with J gene TRBJ2-3; 14 positions agree with TRBD2. This CDR3 is built from 15 residues. Germline V gene sequence: CDR1 SGDLS, CDR2 YYNGEE. The trim removed 3 bases at V and 8 bases at J, leaving 5 bases unmatched.

For this clone: Other DNA sequences from this sample encode an identical CDR3 as well. The J gene is TRBJ2-3, the V gene TRBV5-1; 12 bases match TRBD2. The V segment lost 0 bases and the J segment 6 bases; nucleotides outside the gene matches: 2. Germline V CDR1 and CDR2: SGHRS, YFSETQ. The CDR3 sequence is 15 residues long. In nucleotides, the CDR3 is TGCGCCAGCAGCTTGGGACTAGCGGGAGCCGATACGCAGTATTTT. This codes for CASSLGLAGADTQYF.

The chain uses TRBV4-3 and TRBJ2-7; D is possibly TRBD1 (6 bases). CDR1 LGHNA and CDR2 YSLEER come from the germline V gene. This CDR3 has 14 residues. Trimming left V 0 bases short and J 12 bases short, with 18 bases between. The DNA for the CDR3 is TGCGCCAGCAGCCAAGAACGGGACCAGGGGCCGTGGTACTTC. Protein product: CASSQERDQGPWYF.

CDR3 in DNA: TGTGCCAGCTCACCACGGGCAGGGAATATGGACACCATATATTTT. It yields the protein CASSPRAGNMDTIYF. This rearrangement joins TRBV18 to TRBJ1-3, with D tentatively TRBD1 (5 bases). Germline-derived CDR1 and CDR2 are KGHSH and LQKENI. The V end was cut by 1 base, the J end by 8 bases, with 15 bases between. The CDR3 loop spans 15 amino acids.

The V call is TRBV28, the J call TRBJ1-5; D gene ambiguous. The CDR3 is made up of 14 amino acids. With 7 bases removed from V and 0 bases from J, the gap between germline ends came to 10 bases. Per the germline V gene, CDR1 is MDHEN and CDR2 is SYDVKM. Here the CDR3 reads CASTPLNSNQPQHF. The CDR3 nucleotides read TGTGCCAGCACCCCTTTAAATAGCAATCAGCCCCAGCATTTT.

This clone has more than one count but fewer than ten. The chain links TRBV19 to TRBJ1-5; 10 bases align to TRBD1. CDR3 size: 13 residues. J lost 7 bases, V lost 6 bases, and 3 bases had no gene match. Looked up from germline, CDR1 is LNHDA and CDR2 is SQIVND (reference sequence). CDR3 bases: TGTGCCAGTAGGGGGGGACAGGGGCAGCCCCAGCATTTT. Translating gives CASRGGQGQPQHF.

The rearrangement uses TRBV6-2 or TRBV6-3 and TRBJ2-2; 10 bases are a match to TRBD1. CDR3 length: 17 residues. The germline CDR1 and CDR2 sequences are MNHEY and SVGEGT. V gave up 2 bases and J gave up 2 bases; unmatched junction bases: 5. The CDR3, as DNA: TGTGCCAGCAGTTACCCAGACAGGGGGCCTAACACCGGGGAGCTGTTTTTT. Protein product: CASSYPDRGPNTGELFF.

The genes are TRBV15 and TRBJ1-2; tentatively, D is TRBD1 (6 bases). Germline CDR1 LNHNV, CDR2 YYDKDF (reference sequence). CDR3 length: 16 residues. Between the trimmed V and J ends, which lost 2 bases and 4 bases, there was a span of 17 bases. For the CDR3, the DNA is TGTGCCACCAGCAGAAGTAAAGACAGGCCTGCCTATGGCTACACCTTC. This sequence encodes CATSRSKDRPAYGYTF.

V gene TRBV19 combines with J gene TRBJ2-1, with 14 bases matching TRBD2. Unmatched junction bases numbered 10, after V lost 4 bases and J lost 5 bases. The CDR3 spans 18 residues. Germline V lookup: CDR1 LNHDA, CDR2 SQIVND (reference sequence). The CDR3 DNA sequence: TGTGCCAGTAGTAGACTAGCGGGAGGGCCCCGCGGCGACAATGAGCAGTTCTTC. Its protein product is CASSRLAGGPRGDNEQFF.

The J gene is TRBJ1-1, the V gene TRBV5-8; 9 positions agree with TRBD1. V gave up 4 bases and J gave up 11 bases; unmatched junction bases: 6. The CDR3 is made up of 12 amino acids. Germline CDR1 is SGHTS and CDR2 is YDEGEE. In DNA form, the CDR3 reads TGTGCCAGCAGCACCTGGGACAGGGCGGCTTTCTTT. It encodes CASSTWDRAAFF. The variable domain in full, completed from reference TRBV5-8 and TRBJ1-1, reads EAGVTQSPTHLIKTRGQQATLRCSPISGHTSVYWYQQALGLGLQFLLWYDEGEERNRGNFPPRFSGRQFPNYSSELNVNALELEDSALYLCASSTWDRAAFFGQGTRLTVV.

This sequence joins TRBV6-2 or TRBV6-3 and TRBJ2-7; 9 bases align to TRBD2. The V gene end was trimmed by 0 bases and the J gene end by 2 bases; junction bases not matched to a gene: 8. The CDR3 spans 17 residues. Germline CDR1 MNHEY, CDR2 SVGEGT. CDR3: CASSYSRRVAGAYEQYF. For the CDR3, the DNA is TGTGCCAGCAGTTACTCGAGGAGGGTAGCGGGAGCCTACGAGCAGTACTTC.

The V call is TRBV2, the J call TRBJ2-1; 10 nucleotides line up with TRBD2. V was clipped by 8 bases and J by 14 bases; unmatched bases: 6. This CDR3 comprises 11 residues. Germline V gene data show CDR1 as SNHLY and CDR2 as FYNNEI. The CDR3 loop reads CASGAGLAEFF. CDR3 coding DNA: TGTGCCAGCGGGGCCGGACTAGCGGAGTTCTTC.

Here the CDR3 DNA reads TGTGCCAGCAGTTTATCGACAGATTTCAATCAGCCCCAGCATTTT. It is translated as CASSLSTDFNQPQHF. The chain carries TRBV27 and TRBJ1-5, with D maybe TRBD1 (5 bases). The length of the CDR3 is 15 residues. Germline V gene sequence: CDR1 MNHEY, CDR2 SMNVEV (reference sequence). V shed 0 bases and J shed 3 bases, with 9 bases lying between them.

The chain recombines TRBV5-4 with TRBJ1-2; unclear D gene. This CDR3 contains 13 residues. The germline V and J ends were trimmed by 0 bases and 8 bases, with 11 bases remaining between them. Germline CDR1 reads SGHNT; CDR2 reads YYREEE (reference sequence). The CDR3 bases are TGTGCCAGCAGCTTGGACTCCGCTAAAGGCTACACCTTC. Protein product: CASSLDSAKGYTF. Variable domain in full (rest from reference TRBV5-4 and TRBJ1-2): ETGVTQSPTHLIKTRGQQVTLRCSSQSGHNTVSWYQQALGQGPQFIFQYYREEENGRGNFPPRFSGLQFPNYSSELNVNALELDDSALYLCASSLDSAKGYTFGSGTRLTVV.

The V gene is TRBV30, the J gene TRBJ1-2; possibly TRBD1 for D (6 bases). The CDR3 length is 14 residues. The germline V and J ends were trimmed by 2 bases and 2 bases, with 12 bases remaining between them. Germline lookup yields CDR1 GTSNPN and CDR2 SVGIG (reference sequence). The CDR3 loop is CAWSRGSTNYGYTF. CDR3 nucleotide sequence: TGTGCCTGGAGTAGGGGGAGCACCAACTATGGCTACACCTTC.

The rearrangement joins TRBV9 to TRBJ2-1; 8 bases fit TRBD2. Germline lookup yields CDR1 SGDLS and CDR2 YYNGEE. Trimming at V came to 0 bases and at J to 1 base, leaving 3 bases not matched to a gene. This CDR3 is built from 16 residues. CDR3 residues: CASSVGSGTSYNEQFF. The CDR3 nucleotides read TGTGCCAGCAGCGTAGGTAGCGGGACGTCCTACAATGAGCAGTTCTTC.

The chain joins TRBV2 to TRBJ1-1; D is uncertain. The V gene lost 8 bases and the J gene lost 0 bases, with 7 bases spanning the gap. The length of the CDR3 is 12 residues. The V gene's germline CDR1 is SNHLY and CDR2 FYNNEI. As DNA, the CDR3 is TGTGCCAGCTTAGTTATGAACACTGAAGCTTTCTTT. Encoded protein: CASLVMNTEAFF.

V is TRBV28 and J is TRBJ1-5; TRBD1 agrees at 9 bases. The CDR3 is 15 amino acids. Germline V CDR1 and CDR2: MDHEN, SYDVKM. V dropped 6 bases and J dropped 4; count of bases not matched to a gene: 7. CDR3: CASSPGQGFNQPQHF. The CDR3 nucleotides are TGTGCCAGCAGCCCAGGACAGGGGTTTAATCAGCCCCAGCATTTT.

The chain recombines TRBV7-6 with TRBJ2-7; 12 bases are a match to TRBD2. The CDR3 loop spans 16 amino acids. CDR1 and CDR2 (germline): SGHVS, FNYEAQ. Germline trimming cut 2 bases from V and 0 bases from J; bases unmatched to any gene: 2. CDR3 sequence: CASSLLTSGSSYEQYF. In DNA form, the CDR3 reads TGTGCCAGCAGCTTATTGACTAGCGGGAGCTCCTACGAGCAGTACTTC.

This clone was seen once. The chain has TRBV10-3 and TRBJ2-4; D not resolved. The CDR3 consists of 14 residues. Trimming removed 2 bases at V and 1 base at J, with 6 bases between. Looked up from germline, CDR1 is ENHRY and CDR2 is SYGVKD. This CDR3 is CAISEDGAKNIQYF. CDR3 DNA sequence: TGTGCCATCAGTGAGGACGGGGCCAAAAACATTCAGTACTTC.